A selection of T cell receptor beta chains follows, all from one sample in a study of blood T cell repertoires in COVID-19. Data came from immunoSEQ multiplex PCR; TCRdb stores just in-frame clones and leaves some out. The table records some 250,000 clones, 88% of them present only once. The source material was peripheral blood. Receptors were obtained from a woman under 40 with acute or convalescent COVID-19. Each CDR3 is given with its conserved first and last residue. The order of the fields is D gene, V gene, J gene, clone size, CDR3 protein, CDR3 DNA. A D gene is named only where the DNA matches it firmly. Only part of the rows carry a size: once, few, many, or a class if the clone is expanded.

d_gene: TRBD2; v_gene: TRBV7-2; j_gene: TRBJ2-3; abundance: -; CDR3aa: CASSLDRGSPDTQYF; CDR3nt: TGTGCCAGCAGCTTAGATCGCGGGAGCCCAGATACGCAGTATTTT
d_gene: TRBD1; v_gene: TRBV29-1; j_gene: TRBJ2-7; abundance: -; CDR3aa: CSVKDRGYEQYF; CDR3nt: TGCAGCGTTAAGGACAGGGGCTACGAGCAGTACTTC
d_gene: -; v_gene: TRBV19; j_gene: TRBJ1-6; abundance: -; CDR3aa: CASSSPGGPWNSPLHF; CDR3nt: TGTGCCAGTAGTAGTCCCGGGGGGCCGTGGAATTCACCCCTCCACTTT
d_gene: -; v_gene: TRBV11-2; j_gene: TRBJ1-1; abundance: -; CDR3aa: CASSLGFRAANTEAFF; CDR3nt: TGTGCCAGCAGCTTAGGGTTCAGGGCCGCGAACACTGAAGCTTTCTTT
d_gene: -; v_gene: TRBV7-8; j_gene: TRBJ2-2; abundance: -; CDR3aa: CASSSLITGELFF; CDR3nt: TGTGCCAGCAGCTCCCTTATCACCGGGGAGCTGTTTTTT
d_gene: TRBD1; v_gene: TRBV7-8; j_gene: TRBJ1-5; abundance: -; CDR3aa: CASSLNTGGNQPQHF; CDR3nt: TGTGCCAGCAGCTTAAACACAGGGGGCAATCAGCCCCAGCATTTT
d_gene: TRBD2; v_gene: TRBV9; j_gene: TRBJ2-7; abundance: -; CDR3aa: CASSVEAGGTYEQYF; CDR3nt: TGTGCCAGCAGCGTAGAGGCGGGAGGAACCTACGAGCAGTACTTC
d_gene: TRBD1; v_gene: TRBV7-8; j_gene: TRBJ1-5; abundance: -; CDR3aa: CASSLGPLDRTSNQPQHF; CDR3nt: TGTGCCAGCAGCTTGGGACCTTTGGACAGGACTAGCAATCAGCCCCAGCATTTT
d_gene: -; v_gene: TRBV10-3; j_gene: TRBJ1-5; abundance: -; CDR3aa: CATSRAGDNQPQHF; CDR3nt: TGTGCCACCAGCCGGGCGGGGGACAATCAGCCCCAGCATTTT
d_gene: -; v_gene: TRBV7-9; j_gene: TRBJ1-4; abundance: -; CDR3aa: CASSLEQGERVKLFF; CDR3nt: TGTGCCAGCAGCTTAGAACAGGGTGAAAGGGTGAAACTGTTTTTT
d_gene: -; v_gene: TRBV25-1; j_gene: TRBJ2-7; abundance: -; CDR3aa: CASSEWDNLGHEQYF; CDR3nt: TGTGCCAGCAGTGAGTGGGACAATCTAGGTCACGAGCAGTACTTC
d_gene: -; v_gene: TRBV7-3; j_gene: TRBJ1-1; abundance: -; CDR3aa: CASSLQSNTEAFF; CDR3nt: TGTGCCAGCAGCCTCCAGTCGAACACTGAAGCTTTCTTT
d_gene: -; v_gene: TRBV27; j_gene: TRBJ1-2; abundance: -; CDR3aa: CASSSMAVGGYTF; CDR3nt: TGTGCCAGCAGTTCCATGGCGGTAGGCGGCTACACCTTC
d_gene: -; v_gene: TRBV11-3; j_gene: TRBJ2-3; abundance: once; CDR3aa: CASSPGAASTDTQYF; CDR3nt: TGTGCCAGCAGCCCAGGGGCCGCTAGCACAGATACGCAGTATTTT
d_gene: TRBD1; v_gene: TRBV7-8; j_gene: TRBJ2-7; abundance: -; CDR3aa: CASSQAGTGRGEQYF; CDR3nt: TGTGCCAGCAGCCAGGCCGGGACAGGTCGAGGCGAGCAGTACTTC
d_gene: -; v_gene: TRBV15; j_gene: TRBJ1-5; abundance: -; CDR3aa: CATSHGRGNNQPQHF; CDR3nt: TGTGCCACCAGCCACGGACGGGGGAACAATCAGCCCCAGCATTTT
d_gene: -; v_gene: TRBV5-1; j_gene: TRBJ1-4; abundance: -; CDR3aa: CASSLGPTNEKLFF; CDR3nt: TGCGCCAGCAGCTTGGGTCCGACTAATGAAAAACTGTTTTTT
d_gene: TRBD1; v_gene: TRBV5-1; j_gene: TRBJ1-5; abundance: -; CDR3aa: CASSSQTGQPQHF; CDR3nt: TGCGCCAGCAGCTCCCAGACAGGGCAGCCCCAGCATTTT
d_gene: TRBD1; v_gene: TRBV4-3; j_gene: TRBJ2-7; abundance: once; CDR3aa: CASSQGQGASYEQYF; CDR3nt: TGCGCCAGCAGCCAGGGACAGGGGGCCTCCTACGAGCAGTACTTC
d_gene: TRBD1; v_gene: TRBV24-1; j_gene: TRBJ1-2; abundance: -; CDR3aa: CATSEPGQGADGYTF; CDR3nt: TGTGCCACCAGTGAACCGGGACAGGGGGCTGATGGCTACACCTTC
d_gene: -; v_gene: TRBV27; j_gene: TRBJ1-6; abundance: -; CDR3aa: CASSLSRDSPLHF; CDR3nt: TGTGCCAGCAGTTTGTCGAGGGATTCACCCCTCCACTTT
d_gene: -; v_gene: TRBV27; j_gene: TRBJ1-1; abundance: -; CDR3aa: CASSFRSGRDRWAEAFF; CDR3nt: TGTGCCAGCAGTTTCAGGAGTGGGAGGGATCGATGGGCTGAAGCTTTCTTT
d_gene: TRBD1; v_gene: TRBV4-1; j_gene: TRBJ1-2; abundance: -; CDR3aa: CASSQEPGQGYTF; CDR3nt: TGCGCCAGCAGCCAAGAACCGGGACAGGGCTACACCTTC
d_gene: -; v_gene: TRBV15; j_gene: TRBJ2-6; abundance: -; CDR3aa: CATSRDRGTGANVLTF; CDR3nt: TGTGCCACCAGCAGAGACCGGGGGACTGGGGCCAACGTCCTGACTTTC
d_gene: TRBD2; v_gene: TRBV9; j_gene: TRBJ2-5; abundance: -; CDR3aa: CASSLLAGGGETQYF; CDR3nt: TGTGCCAGCAGCCTCCTAGCGGGAGGCGGGGAGACCCAGTACTTC
d_gene: -; v_gene: TRBV12-5; j_gene: TRBJ2-3; abundance: -; CDR3aa: CASGSGGRQWDTQYF; CDR3nt: TGTGCTAGTGGCTCAGGGGGGAGGCAATGGGATACGCAGTATTTT
d_gene: TRBD1; v_gene: TRBV2; j_gene: TRBJ2-7; abundance: -; CDR3aa: CASSEVGTGANEQYF; CDR3nt: TGTGCCAGCAGTGAAGTTGGGACAGGGGCCAACGAGCAGTACTTC
d_gene: TRBD1; v_gene: TRBV27; j_gene: TRBJ2-7; abundance: once; CDR3aa: CASSSLGQGGEQYF; CDR3nt: TGTGCCAGCAGTTCCCTGGGACAGGGGGGCGAGCAGTACTTC
d_gene: -; v_gene: TRBV7-2; j_gene: TRBJ2-6; abundance: -; CDR3aa: CASSLGATSSGANVLTF; CDR3nt: TGTGCCAGCAGCTTAGGGGCCACCAGCTCTGGGGCCAACGTCCTGACTTTC
d_gene: TRBD1; v_gene: TRBV20-1; j_gene: TRBJ2-5; abundance: -; CDR3aa: CSANDRAQETQYF; CDR3nt: TGCAGTGCTAATGACAGGGCCCAAGAGACCCAGTACTTC
d_gene: -; v_gene: TRBV21-1; j_gene: TRBJ2-5; abundance: -; CDR3aa: CASSIPLSETQYF; CDR3nt: TGTGCCAGCAGCATACCACTTTCAGAGACCCAGTACTTC
d_gene: -; v_gene: TRBV13; j_gene: TRBJ2-1; abundance: once; CDR3aa: CASSSPLSSYNEQFF; CDR3nt: TGTGCCAGCAGCTCCCCACTGAGCTCCTACAATGAGCAGTTCTTC
d_gene: TRBD2; v_gene: TRBV7-9; j_gene: TRBJ2-1; abundance: -; CDR3aa: CASTPLAGGNEQFF; CDR3nt: TGTGCCAGCACCCCGCTAGCGGGAGGGAATGAGCAGTTCTTC
d_gene: -; v_gene: TRBV14; j_gene: TRBJ2-5; abundance: -; CDR3aa: CASSRRTVEETQYF; CDR3nt: TGTGCCAGCAGCCGTCGAACGGTAGAAGAGACCCAGTACTTC
d_gene: TRBD2; v_gene: TRBV3-1/TRBV3-2; j_gene: TRBJ2-1; abundance: -; CDR3aa: CASSQVTSGFTYNEQFF; CDR3nt: TGTGCCAGCAGCCAAGTAACTAGCGGGTTTACCTACAATGAGCAGTTCTTC
d_gene: TRBD2; v_gene: TRBV7-3; j_gene: TRBJ2-5; abundance: once; CDR3aa: CASSSQGLAGETQYF; CDR3nt: TGTGCCAGCAGCTCTCAAGGACTAGCGGGAGAGACCCAGTACTTC
d_gene: -; v_gene: TRBV15; j_gene: TRBJ1-6; abundance: few; CDR3aa: CATSRDLTQPLHF; CDR3nt: TGTGCCACCAGCAGAGACCTGACTCAACCCCTCCACTTT
d_gene: -; v_gene: TRBV28; j_gene: TRBJ2-1; abundance: -; CDR3aa: CASTLSRIGGLGSKFF; CDR3nt: TGTGCCAGCACCCTAAGTCGGATAGGAGGGCTGGGTTCGAAGTTCTTC
d_gene: -; v_gene: TRBV12-5; j_gene: TRBJ2-4; abundance: few; CDR3aa: CASGLTAPSARFKNIQYF; CDR3nt: TGTGCTAGTGGTTTAACCGCCCCCAGCGCACGTTTCAAAAACATTCAGTACTTC
d_gene: TRBD2; v_gene: TRBV13; j_gene: TRBJ2-7; abundance: -; CDR3aa: CASSSQAGVAYEQYF; CDR3nt: TGTGCCAGCAGCTCCCAAGCGGGAGTCGCCTACGAGCAGTACTTC
d_gene: TRBD1; v_gene: TRBV11-2; j_gene: TRBJ2-7; abundance: -; CDR3aa: CASSLRRDRGLTYEQYF; CDR3nt: TGTGCCAGCAGCCTCAGGCGGGACAGGGGACTAACCTACGAGCAGTACTTC
d_gene: TRBD2; v_gene: TRBV19; j_gene: TRBJ2-1; abundance: -; CDR3aa: CASSTGLATYNEQFF; CDR3nt: TGTGCCAGTAGTACGGGACTAGCAACCTACAATGAGCAGTTCTTC
d_gene: TRBD2; v_gene: TRBV30; j_gene: TRBJ2-7; abundance: -; CDR3aa: CAWKTSGRNTYEQYF; CDR3nt: TGTGCCTGGAAAACTAGCGGGAGGAACACTTACGAGCAGTACTTC
d_gene: TRBD1; v_gene: TRBV3-1/TRBV3-2; j_gene: TRBJ2-7; abundance: once; CDR3aa: CASSQAMGQDYEQYF; CDR3nt: TGTGCCAGCAGCCAAGCCATGGGACAGGACTACGAGCAGTACTTC
d_gene: TRBD1; v_gene: TRBV11-2; j_gene: TRBJ2-5; abundance: -; CDR3aa: CASSAGTGGAETQYF; CDR3nt: TGTGCCAGCAGTGCCGGGACAGGGGGCGCGGAGACCCAGTACTTC
d_gene: TRBD2; v_gene: TRBV3-1/TRBV3-2; j_gene: TRBJ2-6; abundance: once; CDR3aa: CASSQTSGYSGANVLTF; CDR3nt: TGTGCCAGCAGCCAGACTAGCGGGTACTCTGGGGCCAACGTCCTGACTTTC
d_gene: -; v_gene: TRBV19; j_gene: TRBJ1-5; abundance: -; CDR3aa: CASRGKLGSSQPQHF; CDR3nt: TGTGCCAGCCGAGGAAAGCTCGGCAGTAGCCAGCCCCAGCATTTT
d_gene: TRBD1; v_gene: TRBV5-4; j_gene: TRBJ2-2; abundance: -; CDR3aa: CASSLVGQDGELFF; CDR3nt: TGTGCCAGCAGCTTGGTGGGACAGGATGGGGAGCTGTTTTTT
d_gene: -; v_gene: TRBV20-1; j_gene: TRBJ2-1; abundance: -; CDR3aa: CSTQSYNEQFF; CDR3nt: TGCAGTACGCAGTCCTACAATGAGCAGTTCTTC
d_gene: TRBD1; v_gene: TRBV28; j_gene: TRBJ1-4; abundance: once; CDR3aa: CASRSQGAREKLFF; CDR3nt: TGTGCCAGCAGATCTCAGGGGGCGCGTGAAAAACTGTTTTTT
d_gene: TRBD1; v_gene: TRBV2; j_gene: TRBJ1-2; abundance: -; CDR3aa: CASSVGARGQDGYTF; CDR3nt: TGTGCCAGCAGTGTAGGCGCCAGGGGGCAGGATGGCTACACCTTC
d_gene: TRBD1; v_gene: TRBV9; j_gene: TRBJ2-1; abundance: -; CDR3aa: CASSADPGGTGGRNEQFF; CDR3nt: TGTGCCAGCAGCGCCGACCCGGGCGGGACAGGGGGAAGGAATGAGCAGTTCTTC
d_gene: TRBD2; v_gene: TRBV6-5; j_gene: TRBJ2-1; abundance: -; CDR3aa: CASSQTSGIKNEQFF; CDR3nt: TGTGCCAGCAGCCAGACTAGCGGGATCAAAAATGAGCAGTTCTTC
d_gene: TRBD1; v_gene: TRBV19; j_gene: TRBJ2-3; abundance: once; CDR3aa: CASSGQVYTDTQYF; CDR3nt: TGTGCCAGTAGTGGACAGGTCTACACAGATACGCAGTATTTT
d_gene: -; v_gene: TRBV6-5; j_gene: TRBJ2-7; abundance: -; CDR3aa: CASSYPGLSEQYF; CDR3nt: TGTGCCAGCAGTTACCCCGGACTCTCGGAGCAGTACTTC
d_gene: -; v_gene: TRBV4-3; j_gene: TRBJ2-1; abundance: -; CDR3aa: CASSQGQGSHNEQFF; CDR3nt: TGCGCCAGCAGCCAAGGGCAGGGGAGTCACAATGAGCAGTTCTTC
d_gene: TRBD2; v_gene: TRBV7-9; j_gene: TRBJ2-5; abundance: once; CDR3aa: CASSLGTSGGQETQYF; CDR3nt: TGTGCCAGCAGCTTGGGGACTAGCGGGGGCCAAGAGACCCAGTACTTC
d_gene: TRBD1; v_gene: TRBV7-2; j_gene: TRBJ1-6; abundance: -; CDR3aa: CASSTGQGNSPLHF; CDR3nt: TGTGCCAGCAGCACGGGACAGGGAAATTCACCCCTCCACTTT
d_gene: TRBD2; v_gene: TRBV6-2/TRBV6-3; j_gene: TRBJ2-7; abundance: once; CDR3aa: CASSKSGRLYEQYF; CDR3nt: TGTGCCAGCAGCAAAAGCGGGAGGCTCTACGAGCAGTACTTC
d_gene: TRBD1; v_gene: TRBV6-5; j_gene: TRBJ1-3; abundance: -; CDR3aa: CASSIGTGGRNTIYF; CDR3nt: TGTGCCAGCAGTATTGGGACAGGGGGTAGAAACACCATATATTTT